This T cell receptor beta chain is from a study of CD8+CD57+ T cells in acquired aplastic anemia. Overall study context: As sequenced from healthy donors, CD4+ cells averaged around 10 million reads. Notes on the study in general: Sharing between patients and controls was observed for twenty-nine CD8+ CDR3 sequences.

There are 16 residues in the CDR3. The germline V gene has CDR1 LNHNV and CDR2 YYDKDF (reference sequence). V was clipped by 3 bases and J by 0 bases; unmatched bases: 5. On this clonotype itself: Its cognate antigen is unknown.

The study profiled TCR beta VDJ and CDR3 using genomic DNA as template. TCRdb used MiXCR to reprocess the reads, holding one entry per CDR3 protein. The sample lists 90,000 to 130,000 distinct CDR3 sequences, around half occurring once. The sequence derives from a human donor in good health, serving as a control. This chain uses TRBV15 with TRBJ2-1, with TRBD2 matching 7 bases. Sequenced sample: sorted CD4+, CD8+, or CD8+CD57+ T cells (not recorded which) from PBMCs. The CDR3, as DNA: TGTGCCACCAGCAGTAACGGGGGGTACTCCTACAATGAGCAGTTCTTC. Its protein product is CATSSNGGYSYNEQFF. Drawing the rest from reference TRBV15 and TRBJ2-1, the complete variable domain is DAMVIQNPRYQVTQFGKPVTLSCSQTLNHNVMYWYQQKSSQAPKLLFHYYDKDFNNEADTPDNFQSRRPNTSFCFLDIRSPGLGDTAMYLCATSSNGGYSYNEQFFGPGTRLTVL.